This note documents a single T cell receptor beta chain sequence. This entry is derived from a study of blood T cell repertoires in COVID-19. Looking at the study overall: T cells, B-cell-depleted T cells, or PBMCs supplied cDNA or gDNA.

Trimming took 6 bases from V and 8 from J, leaving 22 bases between them. The CDR3 sequence is 16 residues long. Germline V CDR1 and CDR2: LNHNV, YYDKDF (reference sequence). Per the authors' pipeline: It was from reference gene primer amplification that nucleated cell counts were estimated. TCRdb keeps only in-frame clones here, not all; method: immunoSEQ multiplex PCR. V and J calls and clone size are given by that table; D and trimming were obtained from the DNA. Of nearly 250,000 clones detected, over 75% appear once; the ten largest clones hold around 9.8%. What was sequenced was PBMCs or T cells enriched from blood (not recorded which). This sequence was found in a woman in her 50s with acute COVID-19. This chain connects TRBV15 to TRBJ1-4; TRBD1 might be the D (5 bases). Here the CDR3 DNA reads TGTGCCACCAGAGAAGAGGGAGGGAGGGGTAAGGAAAAACTGTTTTTT. Translating gives CATREEGGRGKEKLFF.